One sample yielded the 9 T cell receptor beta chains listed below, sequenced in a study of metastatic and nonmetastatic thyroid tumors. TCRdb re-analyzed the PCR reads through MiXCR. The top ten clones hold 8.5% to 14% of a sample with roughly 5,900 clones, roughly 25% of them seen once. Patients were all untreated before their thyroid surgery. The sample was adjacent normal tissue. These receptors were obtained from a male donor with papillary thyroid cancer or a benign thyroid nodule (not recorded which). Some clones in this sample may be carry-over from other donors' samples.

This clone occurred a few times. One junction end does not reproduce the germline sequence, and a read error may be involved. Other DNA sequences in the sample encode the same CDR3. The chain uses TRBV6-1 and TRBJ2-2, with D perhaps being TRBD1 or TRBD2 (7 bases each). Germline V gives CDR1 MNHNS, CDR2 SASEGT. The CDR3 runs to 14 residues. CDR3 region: CASKNPDRSGELFF. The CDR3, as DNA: TGTGCCAGCAAGAATCCGGACAGGAGCGGGGAGCTTTTTTTT.

CDR3 nucleotides: TGTGCCAGCCCACTCCAGGGGGCTGGGGCCAACGTCCTGACTTTC. This encodes CASPLQGAGANVLTF. The chain couples TRBV18 to TRBJ2-6, with 7 positions matching TRBD1. This CDR3 has 15 residues. V shed 8 bases and J 2 bases; nucleotides not matched to a gene: 6. In germline, CDR1 is KGHSH, CDR2 LQKENI.

The CDR3 sequence is CASSPGLAGGPTDTQYF. The CDR3 bases are TGTGCCAGCAGCCCTGGACTAGCGGGAGGGCCAACAGATACGCAGTATTTT. The chain employs TRBV4-2 and TRBJ2-3; 15 bases fit TRBD2. The CDR3 covers 17 residues. Trimming took 4 bases from V and 3 from J; bases not matched to a gene: 5. Germline loops: CDR1 LGHNA, CDR2 YNFKEQ.

CDR3 sequence reads: CASSLQPGFYEQYF. The CDR3 region has the DNA TGTGCCAGCAGCTTACAACCCGGATTTTACGAGCAGTACTTC. V is TRBV7-2 and J is TRBJ2-7, with D uncertain. Germline V lookup: CDR1 SGHTA, CDR2 FQGNSA. This CDR3 has 14 amino acids. Trimming stripped 2 bases from V and 4 bases from J, with 12 bases between.

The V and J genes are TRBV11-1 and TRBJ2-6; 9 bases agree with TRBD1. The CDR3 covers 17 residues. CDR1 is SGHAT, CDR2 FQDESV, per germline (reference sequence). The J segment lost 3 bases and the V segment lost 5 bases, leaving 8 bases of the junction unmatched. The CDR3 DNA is TGTGCCAGCAGCCTCGGGACAGGGTTATTTGGGGCCAACGTCCTGACTTTC. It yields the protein CASSLGTGLFGANVLTF.

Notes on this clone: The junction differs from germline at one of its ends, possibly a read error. The CDR3 reads CSSRRGVGQYF. The CDR3 nucleotides are TGCAGTTCTAGACGCGGGGTCGGGCAGTACTTC. The chain combines TRBV20-1 with TRBJ2-7; D might be TRBD2 (6 bases). The germline V gene has CDR1 DFQATT and CDR2 SNEGSKA (reference sequence). There are 11 residues in the CDR3.

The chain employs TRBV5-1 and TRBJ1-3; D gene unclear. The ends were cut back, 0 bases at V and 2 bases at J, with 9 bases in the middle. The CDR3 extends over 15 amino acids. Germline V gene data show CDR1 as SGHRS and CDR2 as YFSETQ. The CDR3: CASSLVPGAGNTIYF. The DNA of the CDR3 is TGCGCCAGCAGCTTGGTGCCGGGAGCTGGAAACACCATATATTTT.

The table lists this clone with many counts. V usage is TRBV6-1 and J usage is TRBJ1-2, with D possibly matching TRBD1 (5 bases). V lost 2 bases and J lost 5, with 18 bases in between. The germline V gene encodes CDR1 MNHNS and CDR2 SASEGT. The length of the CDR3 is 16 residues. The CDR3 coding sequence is TGTGCCAGCAGTGAATTCGGCGTGCGGGGGGGGTATGGCTACACCTTC. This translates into CASSEFGVRGGYGYTF.

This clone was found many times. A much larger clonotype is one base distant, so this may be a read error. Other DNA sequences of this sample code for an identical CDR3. The CDR3 loop reads CASSLRQDHSGNTIYF. The CDR3 bases are TGTGCCAGCAGTCTGAGACAGGACCACTCCGGAAACACCATATATTTT. V and J are TRBV28 and TRBJ1-3; D is possibly TRBD1 (6 bases). V was shortened by 5 bases and J by 4 bases, with 18 bases between the two germline ends. This CDR3 is built from 16 residues. Germline V lookup: CDR1 MDHEN, CDR2 SYDVKM.